The 3 T cell receptor beta chains below come from one sample, sequenced in a study of T cell responses to AZD1222 COVID-19 vaccine. The repertoire was sequenced with immunoSEQ multiplex PCR; TCRdb's copy has only in-frame clones and lacks some. The data contain 90,000 to 120,000 clones, more than 85% of them singletons. This material consisted of peripheral blood, taken on day 0 of AZD1222 vaccination. Receptor source: an adult in good health.

V and J are TRBV19 and TRBJ1-2, with a possible D match to TRBD1 (6 bases). V shed 3 bases and J shed 2 bases, with 13 bases lying between them. Germline V gene sequence: CDR1 LNHDA, CDR2 SQIVND (reference sequence). CDR3 length: 15 residues. This CDR3 is CASSMRTELNYGYTF. The DNA for the CDR3 is TGTGCCAGTAGTATGAGGACAGAATTAAACTATGGCTACACCTTC.

The V and J genes are TRBV6-8 and TRBJ2-3, with a tentative D call TRBD2 (5 bases). There are 14 residues in the CDR3. V gave up 7 bases and J gave up 6 bases, with 17 bases separating them. Germline CDR1 reads MNHGY; CDR2 reads SAAAGT. The CDR3 reads CASTLRAWEDTQYF. In DNA form, the CDR3 reads TGTGCCAGCACTCTCCGGGCTTGGGAGGATACGCAGTATTTT.

The chain carries TRBV29-1 and TRBJ2-7; 9 positions agree with TRBD2. This CDR3 has 12 residues. Germline values: CDR1 SQVTM, CDR2 ANQGSEA. V dropped 7 bases and J dropped 2; count of bases not matched to a gene: 3. In DNA, the CDR3 is TGCAGCGCGGGACTAGCCACCTACGAGCAGTACTTC. This codes for CSAGLATYEQYF.